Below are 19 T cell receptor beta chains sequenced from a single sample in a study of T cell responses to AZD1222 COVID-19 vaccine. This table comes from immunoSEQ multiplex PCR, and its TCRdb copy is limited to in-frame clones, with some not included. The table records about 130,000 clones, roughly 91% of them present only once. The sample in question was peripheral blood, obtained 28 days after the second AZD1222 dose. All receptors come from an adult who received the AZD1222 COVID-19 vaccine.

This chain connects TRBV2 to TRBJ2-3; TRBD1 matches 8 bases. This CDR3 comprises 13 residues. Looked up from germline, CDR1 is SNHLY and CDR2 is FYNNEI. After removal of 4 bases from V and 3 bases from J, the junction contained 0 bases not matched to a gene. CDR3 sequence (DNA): TGTGCCAGCAGTGGACAGGGGACAGATACGCAGTATTTT. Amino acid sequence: CASSGQGTDTQYF.

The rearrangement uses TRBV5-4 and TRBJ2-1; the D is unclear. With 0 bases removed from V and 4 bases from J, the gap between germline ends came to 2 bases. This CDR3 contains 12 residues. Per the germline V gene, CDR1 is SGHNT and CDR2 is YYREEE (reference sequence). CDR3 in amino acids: CASSLDYNEQFF. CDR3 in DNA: TGTGCCAGCAGCTTGGATTACAATGAGCAGTTCTTC.

The chain's CDR3 is CASSKVPDKQGETQYF. The CDR3 DNA reads as TGTGCCAGCAGCAAAGTCCCCGACAAACAAGGCGAGACCCAGTACTTC. The genes are TRBV21-1 and TRBJ2-5; TRBD1 is the table's D call and was not checked against the DNA. TRBV21-1 is listed as a pseudogene. This CDR3 has 16 amino acids.

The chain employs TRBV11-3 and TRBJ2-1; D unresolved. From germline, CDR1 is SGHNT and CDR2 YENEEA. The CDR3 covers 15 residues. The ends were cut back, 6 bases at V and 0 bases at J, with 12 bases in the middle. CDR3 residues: CASSVSWSSYNEQFF. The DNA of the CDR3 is TGTGCCAGCAGTGTCTCGTGGAGCTCCTACAATGAGCAGTTCTTC.

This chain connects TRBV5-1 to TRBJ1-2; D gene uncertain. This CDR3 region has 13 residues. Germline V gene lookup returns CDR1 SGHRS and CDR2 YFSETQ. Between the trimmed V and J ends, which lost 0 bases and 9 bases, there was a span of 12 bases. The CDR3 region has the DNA TGCGCCAGCAGCTTGGCCCCGTGGGATCGCTACACCTTC. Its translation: CASSLAPWDRYTF.

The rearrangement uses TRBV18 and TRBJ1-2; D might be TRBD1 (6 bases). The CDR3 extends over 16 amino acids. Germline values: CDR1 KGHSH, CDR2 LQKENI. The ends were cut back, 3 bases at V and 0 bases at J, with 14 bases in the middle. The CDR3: CASSPLGQLANYGYTF. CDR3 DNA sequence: TGTGCCAGCTCACCTCTCGGACAGTTGGCTAACTATGGCTACACCTTC.

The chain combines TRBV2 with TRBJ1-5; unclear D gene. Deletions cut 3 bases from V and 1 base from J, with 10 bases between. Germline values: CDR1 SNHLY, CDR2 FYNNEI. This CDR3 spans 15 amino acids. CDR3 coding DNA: TGTGCCAGCAGTGACGGCAGGCTGAGCAATCAGCCCCAGCATTTT. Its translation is CASSDGRLSNQPQHF.

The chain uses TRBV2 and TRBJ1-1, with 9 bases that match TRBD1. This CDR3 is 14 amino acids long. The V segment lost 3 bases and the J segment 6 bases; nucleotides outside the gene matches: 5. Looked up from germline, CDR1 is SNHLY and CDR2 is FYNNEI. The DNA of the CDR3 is TGTGCCAGCAGTGAGGGGACAGGGATCTCTGAAGCTTTCTTT. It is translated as CASSEGTGISEAFF.

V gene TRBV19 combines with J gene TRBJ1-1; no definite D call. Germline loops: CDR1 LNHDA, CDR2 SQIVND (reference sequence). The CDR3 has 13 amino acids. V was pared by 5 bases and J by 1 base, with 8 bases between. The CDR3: CASSLGGNTEAFF. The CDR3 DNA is TGTGCCAGTAGTCTCGGAGGGAACACTGAAGCTTTCTTT.

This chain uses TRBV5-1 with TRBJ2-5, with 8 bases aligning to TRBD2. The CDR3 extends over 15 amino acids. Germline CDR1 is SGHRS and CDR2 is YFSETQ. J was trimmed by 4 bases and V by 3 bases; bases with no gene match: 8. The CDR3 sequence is CASSSQRERPETQYF. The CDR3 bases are TGCGCCAGCAGCTCTCAGCGGGAGAGGCCAGAGACCCAGTACTTC.

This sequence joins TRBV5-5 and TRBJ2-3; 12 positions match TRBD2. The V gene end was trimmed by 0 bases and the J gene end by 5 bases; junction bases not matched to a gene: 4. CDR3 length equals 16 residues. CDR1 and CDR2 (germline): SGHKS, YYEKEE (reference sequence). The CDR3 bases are TGTGCCAGCAGCTTGGTACCGGGACTAGCGGGAGATACGCAGTATTTT. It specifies CASSLVPGLAGDTQYF.

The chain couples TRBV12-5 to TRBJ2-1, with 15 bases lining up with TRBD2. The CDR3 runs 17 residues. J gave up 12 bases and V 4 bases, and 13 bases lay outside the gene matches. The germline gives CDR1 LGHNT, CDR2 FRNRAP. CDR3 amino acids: CASGSPGTSGRFDGQFF. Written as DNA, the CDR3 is TGTGCTAGTGGTTCCCCGGGGACTAGCGGGAGGTTTGATGGGCAGTTCTTC.

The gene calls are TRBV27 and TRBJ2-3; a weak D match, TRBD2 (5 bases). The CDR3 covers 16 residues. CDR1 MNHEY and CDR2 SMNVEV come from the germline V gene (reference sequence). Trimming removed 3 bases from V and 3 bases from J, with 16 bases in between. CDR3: CASSLLGPRGTDTQYF. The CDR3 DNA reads TGTGCCAGCAGTTTGCTCGGACCTAGAGGGACAGATACGCAGTATTTT.

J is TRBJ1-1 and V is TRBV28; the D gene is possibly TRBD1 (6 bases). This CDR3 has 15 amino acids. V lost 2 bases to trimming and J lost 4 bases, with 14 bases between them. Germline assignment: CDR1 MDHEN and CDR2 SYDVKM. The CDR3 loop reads CASSLGGRVSTEAFF. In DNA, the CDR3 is TGTGCCAGCAGTTTAGGGGGGCGGGTCAGCACTGAAGCTTTCTTT.

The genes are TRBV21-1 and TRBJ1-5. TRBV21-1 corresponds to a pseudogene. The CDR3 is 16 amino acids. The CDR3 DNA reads TGTGCCAGCAGCAAAGTCGGGGGGCTGAGCCATCAGCCCCAGCATTTT. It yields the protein CASSKVGGLSHQPQHF.

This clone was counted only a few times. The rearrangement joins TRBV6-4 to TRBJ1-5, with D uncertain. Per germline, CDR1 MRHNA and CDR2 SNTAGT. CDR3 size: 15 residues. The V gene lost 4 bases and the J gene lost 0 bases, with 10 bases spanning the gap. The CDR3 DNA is TGTGCCAGCAGTGTAACGGGAGGTAGCAATCAGCCCCAGCATTTT. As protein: CASSVTGGSNQPQHF.

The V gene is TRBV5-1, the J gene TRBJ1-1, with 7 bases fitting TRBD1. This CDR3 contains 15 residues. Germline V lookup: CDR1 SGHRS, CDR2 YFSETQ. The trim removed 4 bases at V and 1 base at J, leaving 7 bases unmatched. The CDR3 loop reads CASSPKTGPNTEAFF. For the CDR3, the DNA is TGCGCCAGCAGCCCCAAGACAGGGCCGAACACTGAAGCTTTCTTT.

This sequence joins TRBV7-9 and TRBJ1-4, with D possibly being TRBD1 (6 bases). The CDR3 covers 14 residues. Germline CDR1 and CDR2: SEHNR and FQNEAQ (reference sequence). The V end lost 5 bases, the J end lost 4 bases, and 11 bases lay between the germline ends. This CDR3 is CASSLRQVNEKLFF. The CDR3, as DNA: TGTGCCAGCAGCCTCCGACAGGTTAATGAAAAACTGTTTTTT.

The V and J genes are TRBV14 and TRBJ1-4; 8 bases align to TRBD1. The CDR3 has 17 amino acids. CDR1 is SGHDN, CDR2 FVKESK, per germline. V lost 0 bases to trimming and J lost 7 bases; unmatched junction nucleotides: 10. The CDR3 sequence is CASSQEHFRGLGEKLFF. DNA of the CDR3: TGTGCCAGCAGCCAAGAACATTTCAGGGGGCTGGGTGAAAAACTGTTTTTT.